What follows is one T cell receptor beta chain and its context. These data are taken from a study of blood T cell repertoires in COVID-19. It was during active infection that Seattle patients were enrolled and then longitudinally followed. Data came from immunoSEQ multiplex PCR; TCRdb stores just in-frame clones and leaves some out. The table includes nearly 200,000 clones, around four fifths detected once. V shed 3 bases and J shed 2 bases, with 11 bases lying between them. The CDR3 has 14 residues. CDR1 is SGHKS and CDR2 is YYEKEE in the germline V gene (reference sequence). The TCR was taken from a man aged 60 to 69 with COVID-19, enrolled during active disease. Sequencing was done on a sample of peripheral blood. The chain carries TRBV5-5 and TRBJ1-2; D is possibly TRBD1 (6 bases). The CDR3 region has the DNA TGTGCCAGCAGCTCGGCCGGACAGAACTATGGCTACACCTTC. It translates to CASSSAGQNYGYTF.